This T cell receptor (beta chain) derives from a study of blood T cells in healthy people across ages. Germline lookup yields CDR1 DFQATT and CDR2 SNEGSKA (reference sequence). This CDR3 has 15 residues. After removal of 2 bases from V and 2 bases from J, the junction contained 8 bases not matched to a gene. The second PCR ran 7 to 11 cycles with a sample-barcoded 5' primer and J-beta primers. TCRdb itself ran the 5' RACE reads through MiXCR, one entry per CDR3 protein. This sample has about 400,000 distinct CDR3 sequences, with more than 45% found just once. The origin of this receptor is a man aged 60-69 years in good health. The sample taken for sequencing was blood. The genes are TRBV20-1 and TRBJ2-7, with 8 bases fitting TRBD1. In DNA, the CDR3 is TGCAGTGCTAGACTCCCCGGACAGGGTGCCTACGAGCAGTACTTC. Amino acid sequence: CSARLPGQGAYEQYF.